Shown below are 24 T cell receptor beta chains from a single sample sequenced in a study of regulatory T cells in long-lasting Graves disease. To make TCR beta libraries, researchers used iRepertoire HTBI primers and Arm-PCR of CDR3 regions. Each CDR3 protein is one row after TCRdb ran MiXCR on the multiplex PCR reads. The sample holds about 620,000 distinct CDR3 sequences, roughly 16% seen once. As for time point: newly diagnosed GD, antithyroid drugs for less than 3 months. Making the TCR library involved RNA that had been extracted from PBMCs. These same records also appear under a second study, on T cells in Graves' hyperthyroidism and ophthalmopathy.

Specimen: peripheral blood mononuclear cells (PBMCs), collected at new diagnosis, from a patient treated with antithyroid drugs. Source of these receptors: a young woman with Graves disease.

On this clonotype: This may stem from a read error, because a much larger clone lies one nucleotide away. This chain joins TRBV2 and TRBJ2-3; no firm D call. With the DNA end fitting TRBJ1-5 better, the J assignment may be wrong. The CDR3 runs to 13 residues. Germline loops: CDR1 SNHLY, CDR2 FYNNEI. The CDR3 is CASSEIGPDTQHF. The CDR3 coding sequence is TGTGCCAGCAGTGAAATAGGGCCAGATACGCAGCATTTT.

This clonotype was counted many times. The rearrangement joins TRBV7-8 to TRBJ2-2; 10 bases fit TRBD2. With V trimmed by 5 bases and J by 6 bases, 12 bases remained unmatched. Germline V gene lookup returns CDR1 SGHVS and CDR2 FQNEAQ. The CDR3 has 17 amino acids. CDR3 coding DNA: TGTGCCAGCAGCACACCGAATCTAGCGGGAGTCCCCGGGGAGCTGTTTTTT. As protein: CASSTPNLAGVPGELFF.

This clonotype was seen more than once but under ten times. The chain uses TRBV6-1 and TRBJ1-5; the D gene is possibly TRBD1 (5 bases). V was pared by 6 bases and J by 3 bases, with 15 bases between. The CDR3 sequence is 15 residues long. CDR1 MNHNS and CDR2 SASEGT come from the germline V gene. The CDR3 is CASRADRTLNQPQHF. In DNA, the CDR3 is TGTGCCAGCAGAGCCGACAGAACCCTCAATCAGCCCCAGCATTTT.

In this sample, this clonotype turned up many times. This sequence joins TRBV30 and TRBJ2-7, with 7 bases matching TRBD1. The J segment lost 0 bases and the V segment lost 8 bases, leaving 7 bases of the junction unmatched. Germline CDR1 is GTSNPN and CDR2 is SVGIG (reference sequence). The length of the CDR3 is 13 residues. The CDR3 region is CAVLRDSSYEQYF. CDR3 nucleotides: TGTGCCGTCCTCCGGGACAGCTCCTACGAGCAGTACTTC.

In this sample, this clonotype turned up many times. This chain links TRBV7-3 with TRBJ1-5; D unclear. CDR1 and CDR2 (germline): SGHTA, FQGTGA. With 4 bases removed from V and 0 bases from J, the gap between germline ends came to 13 bases. The length of the CDR3 is 16 residues. CDR3 coding DNA: TGTGCCAGCAGCTCAACGATAGGGAATAGCAATCAGCCCCAGCATTTT. Translation gives CASSSTIGNSNQPQHF. Based on the CDR3 plus reference TRBV7-3 and TRBJ1-5, the full variable domain is GAGVSQTPSNKVTEKGKYVELRCDPISGHTALYWYRQSLGQGPEFLIYFQGTGAADDSGLPNDRFFAVRPEGSVSTLKIQRTERGDSAVYLCASSSTIGNSNQPQHFGDGTRLSIL.

Worth noting for this clonotype: A junction end diverges from the germline sequence, so it may reflect a read error. The gene calls are TRBV5-4 and TRBJ2-1; 7 bases map to TRBD2. Germline CDR1 is SGHNT and CDR2 is YYREEE (reference sequence). This CDR3 has 13 residues. The CDR3 nucleotides are TGTGCCAGCAGGGGGCGGGACTACAATGAGCAATTCTTC. Protein: CASRGRDYNEQFF.

This chain joins TRBV12-3 or TRBV12-4 and TRBJ2-3; TRBD2 aligns across 7 bases. J lost 7 bases, V lost 4 bases, and 11 bases had no gene match. The length of the CDR3 is 15 residues. The CDR3 reads CASSSPGLPINTQYF. The CDR3 region has the DNA TGTGCCAGCAGTTCTCCGGGACTACCGATAAATACGCAGTATTTT.

In its sample, this clonotype was seen a few times. The chain links TRBV9 to TRBJ1-6, with no clear D. V was pared by 0 bases and J by 13 bases, with 11 bases between. Germline V CDR1 and CDR2: SGDLS, YYNGEE. This CDR3 comprises 13 residues. The CDR3 is CASSVDLSSPLHF. CDR3 sequence (DNA): TGTGCCAGCAGCGTAGACTTAAGCTCGCCCCTCCACTTT.

This rearrangement joins TRBV6-1 to TRBJ1-1, with 10 nucleotides matching TRBD1. CDR3 length: 16 amino acids. Looked up from germline, CDR1 is MNHNS and CDR2 is SASEGT. The J segment lost 0 bases and the V segment lost 6 bases, leaving 7 bases of the junction unmatched. The CDR3 spells CASRAGTGVMNTEAFF. The DNA for the CDR3 is TGTGCCAGCAGAGCCGGGACAGGGGTCATGAACACTGAAGCTTTCTTT.

The sample holds a few counts of this clonotype. The gene calls are TRBV30 and TRBJ2-7, with D tentatively TRBD1 (5 bases). This CDR3 region has 10 residues. V was cut by 5 bases and J by 4 bases, with 6 bases left in between. The germline V gene encodes CDR1 GTSNPN and CDR2 SVGIG (reference sequence). The DNA for the CDR3 is TGTGCCTGGGGACAATACGAGCAGTACTTC. Protein sequence: CAWGQYEQYF.

The table lists this clonotype with many counts. This chain connects TRBV28 to TRBJ1-5, with 9 bases lining up with TRBD1. This CDR3 is built from 16 residues. V was clipped by 6 bases and J by 7 bases; unmatched bases: 13. CDR1 is MDHEN and CDR2 is SYDVKM in the germline V gene. The CDR3 reads CASSSPGTGPRQPQHF. CDR3 coding DNA: TGTGCCAGCAGCTCACCTGGGACAGGGCCCCGCCAGCCCCAGCATTTT.

Remarks on this clonotype: A clone one base away is much larger, so this may be a read error. V usage is TRBV20-1 and J usage is TRBJ2-1, with D possibly being TRBD2 (5 bases). From germline, CDR1 is DFQATT and CDR2 SNEGSKA (reference sequence). CDR3 length: 12 residues. The CDR3 coding sequence is TGCAGTGCCCCCGTCGTAGCGAATGAGCGGTTCTTC. It codes for CSAPVVANERFF.

This clonotype has a count of ten or more. This rearrangement joins TRBV7-9 to TRBJ2-7; tentative D call: TRBD2 (6 bases). The length of the CDR3 is 13 residues. Germline assignment: CDR1 SEHNR and CDR2 FQNEAQ (reference sequence). CDR3 amino acids: CAGGGLSPYEQYF. The DNA for the CDR3 is TGTGCGGGAGGAGGGCTAAGCCCCTACGAGCAGTACTTC.

The chain joins TRBV2 to TRBJ2-7; the D gene is possibly TRBD1 (6 bases). Germline loops: CDR1 SNHLY, CDR2 FYNNEI. This CDR3 region has 13 residues. Between the trimmed V and J ends, which lost 7 bases and 2 bases, there was a span of 12 bases. The CDR3 DNA reads TGTGCCAGCAAATGGGACACCACCTACGAGCAGTACTTC. Its translation is CASKWDTTYEQYF. The full variable domain, in which reference TRBV2 and TRBJ2-7 provide the parts outside the CDR3, is EPEVTQTPSHQVTQMGQEVILRCVPISNHLYFYWYRQILGQKVEFLVSFYNNEISEKSEIFDDQFSVERPDGSNFTLKIRSTKLEDSAMYFCASKWDTTYEQYFGPGTRLTVT.

The sample holds a few counts of this clonotype. The chain is built from TRBV27 and TRBJ2-7; TRBD2 aligns across 9 bases. This CDR3 contains 12 residues. Germline trimming cut 5 bases from V and 12 bases from J; bases unmatched to any gene: 8. Germline CDR1 reads MNHEY; CDR2 reads SMNVEV (reference sequence). CDR3 loop: CASSAGSGRLYF. The CDR3 DNA reads as TGTGCCAGCAGTGCAGGGAGCGGGAGGCTGTACTTC.

Notes on this clonotype: A read error is possible here, since a much larger clone lies one base away. V usage is TRBV6-5 and J usage is TRBJ2-3, with 7 bases identical to TRBD1. Unmatched junction bases numbered 17, after V lost 8 bases and J lost 9 bases. The CDR3 covers 15 residues. The germline gives CDR1 MNHEY, CDR2 SVGAGI. The CDR3: CASGSTWDSARTQYF. The CDR3 DNA sequence: TGTGCCAGCGGTTCTACCTGGGACAGTGCTAGGACGCAGTATTTT.

The chain employs TRBV10-3 and TRBJ2-5; perhaps TRBD1 as D (5 bases). Germline CDR1 is ENHRY and CDR2 is SYGVKD. The V end lost 8 bases, the J end lost 2 bases, and 15 bases lay between the germline ends. The CDR3 spans 14 residues. The CDR3 nucleotides are TGTGCCATCCGTCGTACAACAGGTCAAGAGACCCAGTACTTC. As protein: CAIRRTTGQETQYF.

The chain carries TRBV2 and TRBJ1-4, with a possible D match to TRBD1 (6 bases). There are 14 residues in the CDR3. Deletions cut 10 bases from V and 2 bases from J, with 14 bases between. CDR1 SNHLY and CDR2 FYNNEI come from the germline V gene. The CDR3 nucleotides are TGTGCCACCCTCGGGGGGGCTACTAATGAAAAACTGTTTTTT. Its translation: CATLGGATNEKLFF.

Ten or more counts support this clonotype. The rearrangement uses TRBV3-1 and TRBJ1-1; D possibly corresponds to TRBD1 (6 bases). V lost 3 bases and J 10 bases, leaving 12 bases between the germline ends. Germline lookup yields CDR1 LGHDT and CDR2 YNNKEL (reference sequence). The CDR3 sequence is 12 residues long. CDR3 coding DNA: TGTGCCAGCAGCCAGCCGACAGGACCAGCTTTCTTT. It yields the protein CASSQPTGPAFF.

This clonotype was seen repeatedly, ten times or more. The CDR3 bases are TGTGCCAGCAGCTCAACGAGCTCCAATCAGCCCCAGCATTTT. It is translated as CASSSTSSNQPQHF. The chain employs TRBV6-1 and TRBJ1-5; D not certain. This CDR3 region has 14 residues. Germline lookup yields CDR1 MNHNS and CDR2 SASEGT. Trimming took 6 bases from V and 3 from J, leaving 12 bases between them.

This clonotype was counted a few times. CDR3: CASSGRGSGTEAFF. The CDR3 DNA reads as TGTGCCAGTAGTGGAAGGGGGTCGGGCACTGAAGCTTTCTTT. The chain carries TRBV19 and TRBJ1-1; tentatively, D is TRBD1 (6 bases). The CDR3 runs to 14 residues. Looked up from germline, CDR1 is LNHDA and CDR2 is SQIVND (reference sequence). V lost 5 bases, J lost 4 bases, and 14 bases lay in between.

CDR3 sequence: CSATRRDSYEQYF. For the CDR3, the DNA is TGCAGTGCAACACGCCGGGACAGCTACGAGCAGTACTTC. V and J are TRBV20-1 and TRBJ2-7, with 7 bases identical to TRBD1. The CDR3 sequence is 13 residues long. The junction had 8 bases not matched to a gene; V was cut back by 6 bases and J by 3 bases. Germline V lookup: CDR1 DFQATT, CDR2 SNEGSKA (reference sequence).

This clonotype was observed many times. The J gene is TRBJ2-7, the V gene TRBV27; 11 bases match TRBD2. CDR1 and CDR2 (germline): MNHEY, SMNVEV (reference sequence). V trimming: 5 bases; J trimming: 2 bases; junction bases outside the gene matches: 8. The CDR3 loop spans 16 amino acids. CDR3 loop: CASSMSLAGATYEQYF. CDR3 in DNA: TGTGCCAGCAGTATGTCACTAGCGGGGGCTACCTACGAGCAGTACTTC.

This clonotype was detected many times. The chain couples TRBV18 to TRBJ1-4; TRBD1 matches 7 bases. The CDR3 totals 14 residues. CDR1 and CDR2 (germline): KGHSH, LQKENI. Trimming at V came to 2 bases and at J to 3 bases, leaving 0 bases not matched to a gene. The CDR3 protein is CASSPGTANEKLFF. CDR3 sequence (DNA): TGTGCCAGCTCACCAGGGACAGCTAATGAAAAACTGTTTTTT.